This T cell receptor (beta chain) was captured in a study of Graves' ophthalmopathy and Graves' hyperthyroidism. This clonotype has at least ten counts. Amplification of TCR beta CDR3 regions used RNA transcripts. HTBI primers primed a first-round RT-PCR, and a second-round multiplex PCR followed. TCRdb redid the calling of the multiplex PCR reads with MiXCR, one entry per CDR3 protein. The data contain hundreds of thousands of distinct CDR3 sequences, 15% of them singletons. CDR3 size: 14 residues. Between the trimmed V and J ends, which lost 1 base and 7 bases, there was a span of 13 bases. In germline, CDR1 is SGHTA, CDR2 FQGTGA.

The gene calls are TRBV7-3 and TRBJ1-2; D not resolved. Sequencing input: peripheral blood. The sequence came from a woman younger than 35 with stable Graves' hyperthyroidism. The CDR3 sequence is CASSLNEGRRGYTF. The CDR3 DNA reads as TGTGCCAGCAGCTTAAATGAGGGCCGACGTGGCTACACCTTC.